The 20 T cell receptor beta chains listed next were all sequenced from one sample in a study of blood T cell repertoires in COVID-19 (dated by TCRdb to about 2020). Library method: the immunoSEQ multiplex PCR assay. TCRdb stores this immuneACCESS table with in-frame sequences only. Part of the clones is absent; in the studies checked, under half of the shortfall reflects unresolved V genes, and no reason is known for the rest. Across this sample there are about 270,000 clones, with roughly 85% seen only once. Roughly 3.1% of the sample comes from the top ten. The sample taken for sequencing was peripheral blood. Receptor source: a woman aged 18-29 years with acute or convalescent COVID-19.

The chain recombines TRBV28 with TRBJ2-3, with 11 bases fitting TRBD2. The germline V gene encodes CDR1 MDHEN and CDR2 SYDVKM. This CDR3 has 15 residues. Trimming took 3 bases from V and 8 from J; bases not matched to a gene: 7. As DNA, the CDR3 is TGTGCCAGCAGTTTGTCGCTAGCGGGAGGAGTTACGCAGTATTTT. The encoded protein is CASSLSLAGGVTQYF.

This clone showed up just once. The V call is TRBV7-9, the J call TRBJ2-3; perhaps TRBD1 as D (5 bases). The CDR3 sequence is 19 residues long. Trimming cost V 5 bases and J 4 bases, with 28 bases left between them. Germline CDR1 is SEHNR and CDR2 is FQNEAQ (reference sequence). In nucleotides, the CDR3 is TGTGCCAGCAGCAAAAATGAGTTTAGGGGCCCCCGAGGACCAGATACGCAGTATTTT. Its protein product is CASSKNEFRGPRGPDTQYF.

V gene TRBV29-1 combines with J gene TRBJ1-3; D is uncertain. This CDR3 is 15 amino acids long. The ends were cut back, 2 bases at V and 4 bases at J, with 15 bases in the middle. CDR1 and CDR2 from the germline V gene are SQVTM and ANQGSEA. The CDR3 DNA reads as TGCAGCGTTGAAAGGCGAGGCAAGGAGGGAAACACCATATATTTT. This gives the protein CSVERRGKEGNTIYF.

V usage is TRBV6-5 and J usage is TRBJ1-1; 7 bases map to TRBD1. The germline gives CDR1 MNHEY, CDR2 SVGAGI. V lost 5 bases to trimming and J lost 2 bases; unmatched junction nucleotides: 5. The CDR3 is 14 amino acids. The CDR3 sequence: CASSPGTENTEAFF. CDR3 nucleotides: TGTGCCAGCAGTCCCGGGACAGAAAACACTGAAGCTTTCTTT.

The chain couples TRBV7-8 to TRBJ2-7, with a possible D match to TRBD2 (5 bases). V dropped 6 bases and J dropped 0 bases, with 12 bases sitting between them. Germline assignment: CDR1 SGHVS and CDR2 FQNEAQ. The CDR3 is 14 residues long. The chain's CDR3 is CASSGKRVSYEQYF. CDR3 nucleotide sequence: TGTGCCAGCAGTGGGAAGAGGGTCTCCTACGAGCAGTACTTC. Full variable domain (missing parts from reference TRBV7-8 and TRBJ2-7): GAGVSQSPRYKVAKRGQDVALRCDPISGHVSLFWYQQALGQGPEFLTYFQNEAQLDKSGLPSDRFFAERPEGSVSTLKIQRTQQEDSAVYLCASSGKRVSYEQYFGPGTRLTVT.

J is TRBJ1-6 and V is TRBV6-6, with TRBD1 matching 8 bases. Germline CDR1 and CDR2: MNHNY and SVGAGI (reference sequence). V gave up 2 bases and J gave up 5 bases; unmatched junction bases: 2. This CDR3 contains 15 residues. The CDR3: CASSYTDRDNSPLHF. The CDR3 DNA sequence: TGTGCCAGCAGTTACACGGACAGGGATAATTCACCCCTCCACTTT.

The chain links TRBV4-3 to TRBJ1-2; D is ambiguous. Deletions cut 0 bases from V and 3 bases from J, with 11 bases between. Germline V lookup: CDR1 LGHNA, CDR2 YSLEER. The CDR3 has 15 amino acids. The CDR3 spells CASSQDYSMDYGYTF. The DNA of the CDR3 is TGCGCCAGCAGCCAAGATTACTCCATGGACTATGGCTACACCTTC.

The table lists this clone with a few counts. This chain uses TRBV13 with TRBJ2-2; a possible D gene is TRBD2 (5 bases). Germline CDR1 is PRHDT and CDR2 is FYEKMQ (reference sequence). The V gene lost 4 bases and the J gene lost 7 bases, with 10 bases spanning the gap. There are 13 residues in the CDR3. The CDR3 DNA is TGTGCCAGCAGCTCGAAACTAGTCGGGGAGCTGTTTTTT. Translating it yields CASSSKLVGELFF. Using reference TRBV13 and TRBJ2-2 for the parts outside the CDR3, the full variable domain is AAGVIQSPRHLIKEKRETATLKCYPIPRHDTVYWYQQGPGQDPQFLISFYEKMQSDKGSIPDRFSAQQFSDYHSELNMSSLELGDSALYFCASSSKLVGELFFGEGSRLTVL.

The chain is built from TRBV27 and TRBJ1-3; D is undetermined. Germline assignment: CDR1 MNHEY and CDR2 SMNVEV (reference sequence). V lost 9 bases and J 0 bases, leaving 9 bases between the germline ends. CDR3 length equals 13 residues. CDR3 loop: CASSPSSGNTIYF. CDR3 in DNA: TGTGCCAGTAGTCCCTCCTCTGGAAACACCATATATTTT.

The chain recombines TRBV11-2 with TRBJ2-7; weak D call: TRBD1 (5 bases). The germline CDR1 and CDR2 sequences are SGHAT and FQNNGV. V dropped 9 bases and J dropped 4 bases, with 13 bases sitting between them. This CDR3 region has 12 residues. The CDR3 nucleotides read TGTGCCAGTAGGGGTGTGGGGTACGAGCAGTACTTC. Its protein product is CASRGVGYEQYF.

The genes are TRBV16 and TRBJ2-2; D may be TRBD2 (6 bases). Germline lookup yields CDR1 KGHSY and CDR2 FQNENV. This CDR3 is 14 amino acids long. Trimming shortened V by 1 base and J by 4 bases, and 7 bases separated the two germline ends. CDR3 loop: CASSQYGGTGELFF. In DNA, the CDR3 is TGTGCCAGCAGCCAATACGGGGGCACCGGGGAGCTGTTTTTT. Complete variable domain (other parts from reference TRBV16 and TRBJ2-2): GEEVAQTPKHLVRGEGQKAKLYCAPIKGHSYVFWYQQVLKNEFKFLISFQNENVFDETGMPKERFSAKCLPNSPCSLEIQATKLEDSAVYFCASSQYGGTGELFFGEGSRLTVL.

The V and J genes are TRBV4-3 and TRBJ2-7, with D tentatively TRBD2 (6 bases). Germline-derived CDR1 and CDR2 are LGHNA and YSLEER. Trimming removed 0 bases at V and 4 bases at J, with 13 bases between. The CDR3 consists of 15 residues. The CDR3 coding sequence is TGCGCCAGCAGCCAAGATTCGGGGGTGATATACGAGCAGTACTTC. Its protein is CASSQDSGVIYEQYF.

J is TRBJ1-1 and V is TRBV19; D not certain. The CDR3 consists of 13 residues. Trimming stripped 5 bases from V and 10 bases from J, with 17 bases between. CDR1 is LNHDA and CDR2 is SQIVND in the germline V gene (reference sequence). The CDR3 protein is CASSLTFGNAAFF. The CDR3 nucleotides are TGTGCCAGTAGTTTGACGTTCGGGAACGCAGCTTTCTTT.

V and J are TRBV2 and TRBJ1-5; TRBD1 is a possible D gene (5 bases). Trimming took off 4 bases at V and 6 bases at J, with 10 bases between the two ends. The CDR3 is made up of 13 amino acids. Germline V gives CDR1 SNHLY, CDR2 FYNNEI. This CDR3 reads CASSAGGTQPQHF. DNA of the CDR3: TGTGCCAGCAGTGCGGGGGGGACTCAGCCCCAGCATTTT.

The sample holds a few counts of this clone. The V gene is TRBV4-3, the J gene TRBJ2-3; D not resolved. The CDR3 totals 12 residues. V lost 1 base, J lost 4 bases, and 3 bases lay in between. The V gene's germline CDR1 is LGHNA and CDR2 YSLEER. This chain's CDR3 is CASSQASDTQYF. The CDR3 DNA is TGCGCCAGCAGCCAAGCTTCAGATACGCAGTATTTT.

The gene calls are TRBV28 and TRBJ1-1; weak D call: TRBD1 (6 bases). The CDR3 length is 11 residues. The V gene's germline CDR1 is MDHEN and CDR2 SYDVKM. The V and J ends lost 7 bases and 9 bases respectively, with 12 bases between them. The CDR3 coding sequence is TGTGCCAGCAATCATGGACAGAAAGCTTTCTTT. Its protein product is CASNHGQKAFF.

This sequence joins TRBV28 and TRBJ1-2; 7 bases match TRBD1. The CDR3 is 16 amino acids. Germline V gives CDR1 MDHEN, CDR2 SYDVKM. V was clipped by 6 bases and J by 1 base; unmatched bases: 11. The CDR3 DNA is TGTGCCAGCAGCTCAGTGACAGGGCTCATTAACTATGGCTACACCTTC. Translation gives CASSSVTGLINYGYTF.

The chain employs TRBV6-5 and TRBJ1-2; TRBD1 is a possible D gene (6 bases). This CDR3 is built from 15 residues. Germline V gene data show CDR1 as MNHEY and CDR2 as SVGAGI. Trimming took off 6 bases at V and 5 bases at J, with 19 bases between the two ends. CDR3 sequence reads: CASSPTDRPRYGYTF. The CDR3 DNA reads TGTGCCAGCAGCCCAACGGACAGACCGAGATATGGCTACACCTTC.

The chain uses TRBV19 and TRBJ2-5; TRBD1 agrees at 8 bases. The V and J ends lost 1 base and 4 bases, in that order; junction bases with no gene match: 11. CDR3 length: 17 residues. The germline gives CDR1 LNHDA, CDR2 SQIVND (reference sequence). CDR3: CASSIGPRTGRGETQYF. CDR3 DNA sequence: TGTGCCAGTAGTATAGGCCCCCGGACAGGGCGTGGAGAGACCCAGTACTTC.

The chain joins TRBV7-2 to TRBJ2-3, with 7 bases that match TRBD2. V lost 1 base, J lost 0 bases, and 10 bases stayed unmatched. CDR1 and CDR2 (germline): SGHTA, FQGNSA. There are 18 residues in the CDR3. This chain's CDR3 is CASSLVWLAASSTDTQYF. CDR3 sequence (DNA): TGTGCCAGCAGCTTAGTTTGGCTAGCGGCTTCTAGCACAGATACGCAGTATTTT.